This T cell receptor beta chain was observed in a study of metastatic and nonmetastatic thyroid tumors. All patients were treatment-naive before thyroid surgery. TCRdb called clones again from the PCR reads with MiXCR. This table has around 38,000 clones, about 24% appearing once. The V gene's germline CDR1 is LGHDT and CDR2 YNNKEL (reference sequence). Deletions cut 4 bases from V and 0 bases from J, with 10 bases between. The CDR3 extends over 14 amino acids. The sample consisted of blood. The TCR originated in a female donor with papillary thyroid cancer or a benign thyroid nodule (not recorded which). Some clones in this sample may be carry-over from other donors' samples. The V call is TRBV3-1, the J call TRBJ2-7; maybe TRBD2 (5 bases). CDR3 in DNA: TGTGCCAGCAGCCGGGCTACTAGCTCCTACGAGCAGTACTTC. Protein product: CASSRATSSYEQYF.